These 24 T cell receptor beta chains share one sample of origin, sequenced in a study of vaccination and CD4 T cells after COVID-19. The Oncomine TCR Beta short-read assay was applied to DNA of cultured CD4+ T cells. One entry per CDR3 protein, called by TCRdb with MiXCR from the PCR reads. This table has fewer than 18,000 distinct CDR3 sequences, 51% appearing once. The treatment denotes: approximately 9-day PBMC culture with coronavirus spike peptide pools or control peptides (ViraFEST assay). These TCRs' antigens remain unknown. The sample comprised CD4+ T cells from blood, cultured in vitro. These receptors were collected from a human donor who had recovered from COVID-19.

This clonotype showed up just once. The chain joins TRBV7-6 to TRBJ1-1; the match to TRBD1 covers 11 bases. This CDR3 has 15 amino acids. Germline V gives CDR1 SGHVS, CDR2 FNYEAQ. The trim removed 4 bases at V and 0 bases at J, leaving 1 base unmatched. CDR3 DNA: TGTGCCAGCAGCTGGGACAGGGGGATGAACACTGAAGCTTTCTTT. It yields the protein CASSWDRGMNTEAFF.

The rearrangement links TRBV30 to TRBJ1-3; D is unclear. Deletions cut 1 base from V and 4 bases from J, with 17 bases between. Germline V gene data show CDR1 as GTSNPN and CDR2 as SVGIG (reference sequence). There are 16 residues in the CDR3. The CDR3 coding sequence is TGTGCCTGGAGTGCTCCCACGCCCGTAGGGGGAAACACCATATATTTT. Its protein is CAWSAPTPVGGNTIYF. The full variable domain, its missing parts supplied by reference TRBV30 and TRBJ1-3, is SQTIHQWPATLVQPVGSPLSLECTVEGTSNPNLYWYRQAAGRGLQLLFYSVGIGQISSEVPQNLSASRPQDRQFILSSKKLLLSDSGFYLCAWSAPTPVGGNTIYFGEGSWLTVV.

This clonotype was counted between two and nine times. As DNA, the CDR3 is TGTGCCAGCAGCCGACAGGGGCAGGGGGAGACCCAGTACTTC. Amino acids: CASSRQGQGETQYF. The V call is TRBV2, the J call TRBJ2-5; 8 bases align to TRBD1. V lost 6 bases, J lost 5 bases, and 8 bases stayed unmatched. Per the germline V gene, CDR1 is SNHLY and CDR2 is FYNNEI. This CDR3 has 14 residues.

The rearrangement uses TRBV29-1 and TRBJ1-1, with D unresolved. Germline CDR1 reads SQVTM; CDR2 reads ANQGSEA. Trimming cost V 2 bases and J 6 bases, with 16 bases left between them. This CDR3 spans 14 amino acids. CDR3 amino acids: CSVELQKLSAEAFF. The CDR3 DNA reads as TGCAGCGTTGAATTGCAGAAGCTAAGCGCTGAAGCTTTCTTT.

V and J are TRBV19 and TRBJ2-3; tentative D call: TRBD1 (6 bases). The V end lost 4 bases, the J end lost 2 bases, and 10 bases lay between the germline ends. The V gene's germline CDR1 is LNHDA and CDR2 SQIVND (reference sequence). This CDR3 is built from 14 residues. This CDR3 is CASSRQVPTDTQYF. CDR3 DNA: TGTGCCAGTAGTAGACAGGTACCCACAGATACGCAGTATTTT.

The genes are TRBV9 and TRBJ1-2; D gene uncertain. Trimming took 1 base from V and 4 from J, leaving 14 bases between them. The germline gives CDR1 SGDLS, CDR2 YYNGEE. CDR3 length: 15 residues. The CDR3 nucleotides read TGTGCCAGCAGCGTAAACGGGAATGATGGCTATGGCTACACCTTC. Translating it yields CASSVNGNDGYGYTF.

This chain uses TRBV7-3 with TRBJ2-1, with unresolved D. Trimming took off 3 bases at V and 9 bases at J, with 6 bases between the two ends. This CDR3 has 11 residues. Germline V CDR1 and CDR2: SGHTA, FQGTGA. The CDR3 reads CASSFGGEQFF. The CDR3 coding sequence is TGTGCCAGCAGCTTTGGTGGTGAGCAGTTCTTC.

The chain employs TRBV30 and TRBJ1-1, with D hard to call. This CDR3 spans 11 amino acids. Looked up from germline, CDR1 is GTSNPN and CDR2 is SVGIG (reference sequence). V was pared by 4 bases and J by 5 bases, with 8 bases between. CDR3 nucleotides: TGTGCCTGGAATGGACGAACTGAAGCTTTCTTT. Translating it yields CAWNGRTEAFF. Full variable domain (remainder filled in from reference TRBV30 and TRBJ1-1): SQTIHQWPATLVQPVGSPLSLECTVEGTSNPNLYWYRQAAGRGLQLLFYSVGIGQISSEVPQNLSASRPQDRQFILSSKKLLLSDSGFYLCAWNGRTEAFFGQGTRLTVV.

This clonotype showed up just a few times. The chain has TRBV29-1 and TRBJ1-1; 7 nucleotides align to TRBD1. J was trimmed by 1 base and V by 7 bases; bases with no gene match: 9. This CDR3 is 14 amino acids long. The germline V gene has CDR1 SQVTM and CDR2 ANQGSEA. The CDR3 DNA reads as TGCAGCGCCGACCGGGACAGAAAGAACACTGAAGCTTTCTTT. Protein product: CSADRDRKNTEAFF.

The chain links TRBV11-3 to TRBJ1-2; the D gene is possibly TRBD1 (6 bases). This CDR3 comprises 14 residues. The germline CDR1 and CDR2 sequences are SGHNT and YENEEA. V lost 5 bases to trimming and J lost 5 bases, with 15 bases between them. CDR3 sequence reads: CASSMAGTRYGYTF. CDR3 in DNA: TGTGCCAGCAGCATGGCCGGGACAAGATATGGCTACACCTTC. The whole variable domain, filled in from reference TRBV11-3 and TRBJ1-2, reads EAGVVQSPRYKIIEKKQPVAFWCNPISGHNTLYWYLQNLGQGPELLIRYENEEAVDDSQLPKDRFSAERLKGVDSTLKIQPAELGDSAVYLCASSMAGTRYGYTFGSGTRLTVV.

The J gene is TRBJ1-2, the V gene TRBV7-9; D ambiguous. This CDR3 region has 12 residues. Germline V gives CDR1 SEHNR, CDR2 FQNEAQ (reference sequence). The V and J ends lost 5 bases and 2 bases respectively, with 6 bases between them. CDR3 in DNA: TGTGCCAGCAGCCGAGTCAACTATGGCTACACCTTC. As protein: CASSRVNYGYTF.

CDR3 nucleotide sequence: TGTGCCAGCAGCTTCGGGATGTTGGGGGACACTGAAGCTTTCTTT. Protein product: CASSFGMLGDTEAFF. The chain joins TRBV7-8 to TRBJ1-1; weak D call: TRBD1 (5 bases). CDR3 length equals 15 residues. V gave up 3 bases and J gave up 3 bases, with 14 bases separating them. Germline V gene data show CDR1 as SGHVS and CDR2 as FQNEAQ.

J is TRBJ2-7 and V is TRBV2, with 16 bases aligning to TRBD2. The junction had 4 bases not matched to a gene; V was cut back by 7 bases and J by 4 bases. This CDR3 spans 15 amino acids. Germline V gene sequence: CDR1 SNHLY, CDR2 FYNNEI. CDR3 in DNA: TGTGCCAGCACCGGGACTAGCGGGAGGGCTTACGAGCAGTACTTC. Encoded protein: CASTGTSGRAYEQYF.

The chain recombines TRBV19 with TRBJ1-3, with D possibly matching TRBD1 (5 bases). Trimming took 3 bases from V and 2 from J, leaving 8 bases between them. CDR3 length: 14 amino acids. The germline CDR1 and CDR2 sequences are LNHDA and SQIVND (reference sequence). The CDR3 sequence: CASSISGAGNTIYF. The DNA of the CDR3 is TGTGCCAGTAGTATTTCGGGGGCTGGAAACACCATATATTTT.

The CDR3 DNA reads TGTGCCAGTAGGGGGACAGGGAGAGCCTACGAGCAGTACTTC. This translates into CASRGTGRAYEQYF. The gene calls are TRBV19 and TRBJ2-7, with 9 positions matching TRBD1. Germline V gene data show CDR1 as LNHDA and CDR2 as SQIVND (reference sequence). There are 14 residues in the CDR3. V gave up 6 bases and J gave up 2 bases; unmatched junction bases: 5.

The V call is TRBV6-5, the J call TRBJ1-6; no definite D call. In germline, CDR1 is MNHEY, CDR2 SVGAGI. The V and J ends lost 4 bases and 10 bases respectively, with 5 bases between them. This CDR3 contains 11 residues. In DNA form, the CDR3 reads TGTGCCAGCAGTTCAGGATCACCCCTCCACTTT. It codes for CASSSGSPLHF.

V usage is TRBV11-3 and J usage is TRBJ1-1; tentatively, D is TRBD1 (6 bases). The CDR3 covers 14 residues. V dropped 5 bases and J dropped 1 base, with 11 bases sitting between them. CDR1 SGHNT and CDR2 YENEEA come from the germline V gene. CDR3 coding DNA: TGTGCCAGCAGCACGGGACATACGAACACTGAAGCTTTCTTT. This gives the protein CASSTGHTNTEAFF.

This clonotype was found once. The gene calls are TRBV20-1 and TRBJ2-7; 7 bases fit TRBD1. Germline CDR1 is DFQATT and CDR2 is SNEGSKA (reference sequence). J gave up 1 base and V 5 bases, and 5 bases lay outside the gene matches. This CDR3 region has 13 residues. CDR3 sequence: CSALGQRSYEQYF. CDR3 bases: TGCAGTGCTTTGGGACAGCGATCCTACGAGCAGTACTTC.

This clonotype was detected a few times. The chain is built from TRBV19 and TRBJ1-5; 8 nucleotides match TRBD1. Germline V lookup: CDR1 LNHDA, CDR2 SQIVND (reference sequence). Trimming removed 6 bases from V and 6 bases from J; junction bases left unmatched: 7. This CDR3 spans 14 amino acids. CDR3 coding DNA: TGTGCCAGTAGGATGGACAGGGTTGGTCAGCCCCAGCATTTT. This translates into CASRMDRVGQPQHF.

On this clonotype itself: Sequence at one end of the junction differs from germline and may be a read error. This chain uses TRBV11-3 with TRBJ2-3, with D perhaps being TRBD1 or TRBD2 (5 bases each). There are 16 residues in the CDR3. The germline CDR1 and CDR2 sequences are SGHNT and YENEEA. The CDR3 DNA sequence: TGTGCCAGCAGCGAAACTAGTTTAGGGGCCACATATACGCAGTATTTT. Translated, it gives CASSETSLGATYTQYF.

V and J are TRBV6-1 and TRBJ1-1; 9 nucleotides match TRBD1. This CDR3 contains 14 residues. Germline V CDR1 and CDR2: MNHNS, SASEGT. Trimming took 6 bases from V and 5 from J; bases not matched to a gene: 7. The CDR3 sequence: CASRSNRGRTEAFF. CDR3 sequence (DNA): TGTGCCAGCAGGAGCAACAGGGGGCGGACTGAAGCTTTCTTT.

The CDR3 nucleotides read TGCAGTGCTAGAGATTGGGGCAGGGCGAACACTGAAGCTTTCTTT. Protein product: CSARDWGRANTEAFF. The chain uses TRBV20-1 and TRBJ1-1; D possibly corresponds to TRBD1 (5 bases). CDR1 DFQATT and CDR2 SNEGSKA come from the germline V gene (reference sequence). The CDR3 is 15 amino acids. The ends were cut back, 0 bases at V and 1 base at J, with 12 bases in the middle.

The chain has TRBV12-3 or TRBV12-4 and TRBJ1-2; no reliable D call. The CDR3 runs 15 residues. V shed 7 bases and J shed 8 bases, with 23 bases lying between them. CDR3 in DNA: TGTGCCAGCAAAGAGCCGATCTGGGAGCCTTACGGCTACACCTTC. This gives the protein CASKEPIWEPYGYTF.

The chain recombines TRBV7-2 with TRBJ1-4, with 7 bases matching TRBD1. The CDR3 has 15 amino acids. Germline V gene lookup returns CDR1 SGHTA and CDR2 FQGNSA. V lost 5 bases, J lost 0 bases, and 3 bases stayed unmatched. For the CDR3, the DNA is TGTGCCAGCAGCCCTGGACAGGCAACTAATGAAAAACTGTTTTTT. Protein: CASSPGQATNEKLFF.